This TCR beta chain was captured by sequencing in a study of identical twins. Germline CDR1 is MDHEN and CDR2 is SYDVKM. There are 16 residues in the CDR3. V dropped 11 bases and J dropped 2 bases, with 25 bases sitting between them. Study observations and caveats: Monozygotic twins shared more out-of-frame TCR alpha than recombination models predicted. Conclusions relied on cross-sectional statistical analysis, not following the same donors.

Each cDNA held unique molecular identifiers, and template switching gave it a universal primer site. Using its own MiXCR run on the 5' RACE reads, TCRdb lists one record per CDR3 protein. The sample has just under 650,000 distinct CDR3 sequences; under 8.5% are singletons. This clonotype has more than one count but fewer than ten. Its antigen remains unknown. The data were also submitted as part of a second study, on yellow fever vaccine responses in identical twins. That study reports: As reported, the vaccine T cell response of twins seemed partly convergent and partly personalized.

The chain couples TRBV28 to TRBJ2-7; D might be TRBD1 (5 bases). Sequencing was done on a sample of PBMCs. This sequence was found in a woman in her late teens or twenties in good health. CDR3 amino acids: CAPPRVGVISPYEQYF. The CDR3 DNA follows: TGTGCCCCCCCCCGGGTAGGGGTCATATCTCCCTACGAGCAGTACTTC.